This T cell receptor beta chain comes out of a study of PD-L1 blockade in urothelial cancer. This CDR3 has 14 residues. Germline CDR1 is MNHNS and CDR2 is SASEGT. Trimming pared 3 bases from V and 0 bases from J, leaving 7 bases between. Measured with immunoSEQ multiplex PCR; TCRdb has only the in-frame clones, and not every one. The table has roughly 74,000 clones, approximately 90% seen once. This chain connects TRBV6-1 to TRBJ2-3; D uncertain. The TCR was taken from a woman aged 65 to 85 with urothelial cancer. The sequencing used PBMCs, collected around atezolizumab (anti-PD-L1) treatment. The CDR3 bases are TGTGCCAGCAGTGATTGGGCTAGCACAGATACGCAGTATTTT. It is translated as CASSDWASTDTQYF.